These T cell receptor beta chains were read from a single sample in a study of blood T cell repertoires in COVID-19. The assay was immunoSEQ multiplex PCR, and TCRdb's table has in-frame clones only and misses some. The table shows about 130,000 clones, with roughly 80% occurring only once. The sequenced sample was peripheral blood. The receptors derive from a woman between 50 and 59 years old with acute or convalescent COVID-19. Each CDR3 is given with its conserved first and last residue. The order of the fields is CDR3 protein, CDR3 DNA, clone size, V gene, D gene, J gene. A D gene is named only where the DNA matches it firmly. Size is omitted from some rows. Given values are once, few, many or a class for expanded clones.

CASSLKGGTYNSPLHF,TGTGCCAGCAGCTTAAAGGGGGGGACCTATAATTCACCCCTCCACTTT,NA,TRBV5-6,NA,TRBJ1-6
CASSLRQVSYEQYF,TGTGCCAGCAGCTTAAGACAGGTCTCCTACGAGCAGTACTTC,NA,TRBV7-2,NA,TRBJ2-7
CASSPTNSGGAREQYF,TGTGCCAGCAGCCCAACCAATAGCGGGGGGGCTCGGGAGCAGTACTTC,NA,TRBV6-4,TRBD2,TRBJ2-7
CASSLLDLRTGFNSPLHF,TGCGCCAGCAGCCTTCTAGACCTTAGGACAGGGTTTAATTCACCCCTCCACTTT,NA,TRBV4-1,TRBD1,TRBJ1-6
CASSLGTGGFPRSGNTIYF,TGTGCCAGCAGCTTGGGGACAGGGGGCTTTCCTCGCTCTGGAAACACCATATATTTT,NA,TRBV7-8,TRBD1,TRBJ1-3
CASRGQERNQPQHF,TGTGCCAGCAGGGGACAGGAGCGCAATCAGCCCCAGCATTTT,NA,TRBV21-1,NA,TRBJ1-5
CAIRSQGHEKLFF,TGTGCCATCAGATCTCAGGGTCATGAAAAACTGTTTTTT,NA,TRBV6-5,NA,TRBJ1-4
CATTGGWNTEAFF,TGTGCCACAACTGGGGGGTGGAACACTGAAGCTTTCTTT,NA,TRBV6-5,NA,TRBJ1-1
CASSSYRNTEAFF,TGTGCCAGCAGTTCGTACAGGAACACTGAAGCTTTCTTT,NA,TRBV27,NA,TRBJ1-1
CASSLSGLPYYGYTF,TGTGCCAGCAGCCTATCCGGACTCCCCTACTATGGCTACACCTTC,NA,TRBV7-8,NA,TRBJ1-2
CATNSSYEQYF,TGCGCCACCAATAGCTCCTACGAGCAGTACTTC,NA,TRBV5-1,NA,TRBJ2-7
CASSLLGTQGGEAFF,TGTGCCAGCAGTTTATTAGGGACCCAAGGGGGTGAAGCTTTCTTT,NA,TRBV27,NA,TRBJ1-1
CASSKRQAAGGRTGELFF,TGTGCCAGCAGCAAAAGGCAAGCAGCAGGGGGCCGGACCGGGGAGCTGTTTTTT,NA,TRBV21-1,NA,TRBJ2-2
CASSKGTRTGGNTEAFF,TGTGCCAGCAGCAAAGGAACTAGGACAGGCGGAAACACTGAAGCTTTCTTT,NA,TRBV21-1,NA,TRBJ1-1
CASSLDPSSGNTIYF,TGTGCCAGCAGCTTAGATCCTTCCTCTGGAAACACCATATATTTT,NA,TRBV11-2,NA,TRBJ1-3
CASSLGGRDGYTF,TGTGCCAGCAGCTTAGGGGGGCGGGATGGCTACACCTTC,NA,TRBV11-2,NA,TRBJ1-2
CASSSASGGAYNEQFF,TGTGCCAGCAGTTCCGCTAGCGGGGGGGCCTACAATGAGCAGTTCTTC,NA,TRBV6-6,TRBD2,TRBJ2-1
CASGPGAVADTQYF,TGTGCCAGCGGACCAGGGGCCGTCGCAGATACGCAGTATTTT,NA,TRBV27,NA,TRBJ2-3
CASSLGGSDGYTF,TGTGCCAGCAGTTTAGGCGGGTCGGATGGCTACACCTTC,NA,TRBV12-3/TRBV12-4,NA,TRBJ1-2
CASSLGQAPAF,TGTGCCAGCAGCTTAGGACAGGCCCCCGCCTTC,NA,TRBV13,NA,TRBJ1-2
CASSQDPRDSGYTF,TGCGCCAGCAGCCAAGATCCGCGGGACAGCGGCTACACCTTC,few,TRBV4-1,TRBD1,TRBJ1-2
CAWSLGTGKPHAF,TGTGCCTGGAGCTTAGGGACAGGGAAGCCGCATGCCTTC,few,TRBV30,TRBD1,TRBJ1-2
CASSPRTGSSYNSPLHF,TGTGCCAGCAGCCCGAGGACAGGGAGCTCCTATAATTCACCCCTCCACTTT,NA,TRBV9,TRBD1,TRBJ1-6
CASSLGPTRGNEQFF,TGTGCCAGCAGCTTAGGGCCCACAAGGGGCAATGAGCAGTTCTTC,once,TRBV7-2,NA,TRBJ2-1
CAIQDKAYEQYF,TGTGCCATTCAAGACAAGGCCTACGAGCAGTACTTC,NA,TRBV10-3,NA,TRBJ2-7
CASSTTGVGYGYTF,TGTGCCAGCAGCACGACAGGGGTTGGCTATGGCTACACCTTC,NA,TRBV7-8,TRBD1,TRBJ1-2
CASSPTGGREQYF,TGTGCCAGTAGCCCGACAGGGGGACGCGAGCAGTACTTC,NA,TRBV19,TRBD1,TRBJ2-7
CATSGGTGVYGYTF,TGTGCCACCAGCGGCGGGACAGGAGTATATGGCTACACCTTC,NA,TRBV15,TRBD1,TRBJ1-2
CASSATASGGANEQFF,TGTGCCAGCAGTGCGACCGCTAGCGGGGGGGCCAATGAGCAGTTCTTC,NA,TRBV6-1,TRBD2,TRBJ2-1
CASSPSGNSYGYTF,TGTGCCAGCTCACCATCCGGGAATAGCTATGGCTACACCTTC,NA,TRBV18,NA,TRBJ1-2
CASSEGYQGNYGYTF,TGTGCCAGCAGTGAAGGATACCAGGGTAACTATGGCTACACCTTC,few,TRBV6-1,NA,TRBJ1-2
CASSSPGQELSNQPQHF,TGTGCCAGCAGCTCTCCGGGACAGGAACTTAGCAATCAGCCCCAGCATTTT,NA,TRBV7-3,TRBD1,TRBJ1-5
CASSHMTGVVGEAFF,TGTGCCAGCAGCCACATGACAGGGGTGGTTGGTGAAGCTTTCTTT,NA,TRBV7-6,TRBD1,TRBJ1-1
CATSRDRSINTEAFF,TGTGCCACCAGCAGAGATCGGTCCATAAACACTGAAGCTTTCTTT,NA,TRBV15,NA,TRBJ1-1
CASSRITTGGTEAFF,TGTGCCAGCAGTCGGATAACAACAGGGGGCACTGAAGCTTTCTTT,NA,TRBV6-5,TRBD1,TRBJ1-1
CASSYAGGTYGYTF,TGTGCCAGCAGTTACGCGGGCGGGACCTATGGCTACACCTTC,few,TRBV6-5,NA,TRBJ1-2
CASSPLGSLGTGELFF,TGTGCCAGCTCACCTCTCGGGAGTCTGGGCACCGGGGAGCTGTTTTTT,NA,TRBV18,NA,TRBJ2-2
CASSIGNGEAFF,TGTGCCAGTAGTATCGGTAACGGTGAAGCTTTCTTT,NA,TRBV19,NA,TRBJ1-1
CASSFYRESDQPQHF,TGTGCCAGCAGCTTTTACAGGGAATCAGATCAGCCCCAGCATTTT,NA,TRBV27,NA,TRBJ1-5
CASSPAGNIQPQHF,TGCGCCAGCAGCCCCGCAGGGAATATTCAGCCCCAGCATTTT,once,TRBV5-1,NA,TRBJ1-5
CASRPEKGVFDEQFF,TGTGCCAGCAGACCCGAGAAGGGGGTCTTCGATGAGCAGTTCTTC,NA,TRBV11-2,NA,TRBJ2-1
CASSLVPQGNTEAFF,TGTGCCAGCAGCTTAGTGCCCCAGGGGAACACTGAAGCTTTCTTT,NA,TRBV7-6,NA,TRBJ1-1
CASSSGQGLNGYTF,TGTGCCAGCAGCTCGGGACAGGGGCTGAATGGCTACACCTTC,NA,TRBV3-1/TRBV3-2,TRBD1,TRBJ1-2
CASSTGGGGETQYF,TGTGCCAGCAGTACAGGGGGCGGGGGGGAGACCCAGTACTTC,NA,TRBV6-5,NA,TRBJ2-5
CASSEAGGYGYTF,TGTGCCAGCAGTGAGGCGGGGGGCTATGGCTACACCTTC,NA,TRBV12-3/TRBV12-4,NA,TRBJ1-2
CASSPPGQVPNQPQHF,TGTGCCAGCAGCCCTCCTGGACAGGTCCCCAATCAGCCCCAGCATTTT,NA,TRBV7-9,TRBD1,TRBJ1-5
CASSIPDRSNQPQHF,TGTGCCAGTAGTATCCCGGACAGGAGCAATCAGCCCCAGCATTTT,NA,TRBV19,TRBD1,TRBJ1-5
CASSLPGTGDSPLHF,TGTGCCAGTTCCCTCCCGGGGACAGGGGATTCACCCCTCCACTTT,few,TRBV3-1/TRBV3-2,TRBD1,TRBJ1-6
CASSIGWENYGYTF,TGTGCCAGTAGTATTGGTTGGGAGAACTATGGCTACACCTTC,NA,TRBV19,NA,TRBJ1-2
CASSRAGGNEQFF,TGTGCCAGCAGTCGGGCGGGGGGGAATGAGCAGTTCTTC,NA,TRBV2,TRBD2,TRBJ2-1
CASSTETGSFGNTIYF,TGCGCCAGCAGCACAGAGACGGGATCTTTTGGAAACACCATATATTTT,NA,TRBV5-1,NA,TRBJ1-3
CASTRDRASGEKLFF,TGTGCCAGTACCCGGGACAGGGCTTCGGGCGAAAAACTGTTTTTT,NA,TRBV19,TRBD1,TRBJ1-4
CASSQETGPYNEQFF,TGTGCCAGCAGCCAAGAAACAGGGCCCTACAATGAGCAGTTCTTC,NA,TRBV14,NA,TRBJ2-1
CASSETGPGELFF,TGCGCCAGCAGTGAGACAGGCCCCGGGGAGCTGTTTTTT,NA,TRBV10-1,NA,TRBJ2-2
CASSARESGANVLTF,TGTGCCAGCAGCGCTCGGGAGTCTGGGGCCAACGTCCTGACTTTC,few,TRBV6-5,NA,TRBJ2-6